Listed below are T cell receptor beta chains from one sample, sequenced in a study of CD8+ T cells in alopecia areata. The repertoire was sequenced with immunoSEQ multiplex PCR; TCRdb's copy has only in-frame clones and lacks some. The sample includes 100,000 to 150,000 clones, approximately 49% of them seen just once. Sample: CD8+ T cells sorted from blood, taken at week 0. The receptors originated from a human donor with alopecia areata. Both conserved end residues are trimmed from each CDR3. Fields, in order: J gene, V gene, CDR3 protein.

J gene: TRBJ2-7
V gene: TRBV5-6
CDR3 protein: ASSLLDDEQY

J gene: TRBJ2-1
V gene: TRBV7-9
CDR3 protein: ASSSLGLAGGSSYNEQF

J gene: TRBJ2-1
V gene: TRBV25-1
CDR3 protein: ASSVGYGEQF

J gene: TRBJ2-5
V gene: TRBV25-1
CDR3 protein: ASSPMAQETQY

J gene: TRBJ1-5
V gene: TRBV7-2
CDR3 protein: ASSPNRGYGNQPQH

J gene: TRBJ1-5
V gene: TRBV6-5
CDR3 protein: ASSYSDRAQPQH

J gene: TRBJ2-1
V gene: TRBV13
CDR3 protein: ASSSRSGSSYNEQF

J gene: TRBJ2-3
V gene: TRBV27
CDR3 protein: ASSLAGGTDTQY

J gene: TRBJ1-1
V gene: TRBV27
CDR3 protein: ASSVLNTEAF

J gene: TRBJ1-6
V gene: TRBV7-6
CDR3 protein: ASSLETGDSPYNSPLH

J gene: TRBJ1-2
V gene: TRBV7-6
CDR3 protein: ASSSRTGSPYGYT

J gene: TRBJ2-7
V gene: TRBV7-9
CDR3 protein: ASSFDRSEQY

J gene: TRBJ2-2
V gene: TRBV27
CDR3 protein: ASKHKDRPHTGELF

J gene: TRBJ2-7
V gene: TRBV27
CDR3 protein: ASSFAGAYEQY

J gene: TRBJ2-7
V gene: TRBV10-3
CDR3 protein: ALPGTGKGRY

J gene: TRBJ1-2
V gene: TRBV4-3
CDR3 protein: ASSQDWAHGSFYGYT

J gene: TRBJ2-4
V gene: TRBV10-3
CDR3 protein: AISETVALAKNIQY

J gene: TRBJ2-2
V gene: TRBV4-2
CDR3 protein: ASSQLAGDTGELF

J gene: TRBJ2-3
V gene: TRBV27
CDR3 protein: ASSLPDSTDTQY

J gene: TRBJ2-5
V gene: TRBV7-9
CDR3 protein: ASSLATEETQY

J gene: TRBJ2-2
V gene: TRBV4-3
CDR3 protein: ASSQEVAGTEILAGELF

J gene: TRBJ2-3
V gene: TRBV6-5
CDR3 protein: ASSWLTSVTDTQY

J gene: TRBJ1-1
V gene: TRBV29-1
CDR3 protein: SVASGTLTEAF

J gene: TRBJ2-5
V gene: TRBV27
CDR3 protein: ASSERGLGETQY

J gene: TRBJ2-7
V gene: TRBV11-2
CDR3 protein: ASSLEYGFSYEQY

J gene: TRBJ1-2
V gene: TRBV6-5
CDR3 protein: ASSNPGEDFYGYT

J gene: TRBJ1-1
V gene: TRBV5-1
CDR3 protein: ASSLAVNTEAF

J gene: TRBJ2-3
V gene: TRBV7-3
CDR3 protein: ASSPTGGTDTQY

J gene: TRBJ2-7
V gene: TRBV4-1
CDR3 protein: ASSQVDSYSYEQY

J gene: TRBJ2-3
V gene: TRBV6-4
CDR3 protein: ASSRASGGTDTQY

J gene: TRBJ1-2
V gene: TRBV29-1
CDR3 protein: SVEDDYGYT

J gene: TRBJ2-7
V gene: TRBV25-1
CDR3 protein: ASSFDSEPYEQY

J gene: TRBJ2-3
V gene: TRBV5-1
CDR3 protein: ASSPLGTGGAGSQY

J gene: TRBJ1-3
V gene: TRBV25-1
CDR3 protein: ASRGDGRGNTIY

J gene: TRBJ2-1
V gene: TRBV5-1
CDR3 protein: ASSFRANEQF

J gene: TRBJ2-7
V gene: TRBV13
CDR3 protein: ASNRDRDYEQY

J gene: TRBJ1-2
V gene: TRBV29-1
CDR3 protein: SAQGSGYGYT

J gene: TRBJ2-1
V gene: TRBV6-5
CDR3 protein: ASSGLNNEQF

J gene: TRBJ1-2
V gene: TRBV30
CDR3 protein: AFMGRIIYGYT

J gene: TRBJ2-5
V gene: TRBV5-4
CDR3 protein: ASTSDWEETQY

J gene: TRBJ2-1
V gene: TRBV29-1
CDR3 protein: SAAGGSYNEQF

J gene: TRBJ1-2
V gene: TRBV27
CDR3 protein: ASKDGSNYGYT

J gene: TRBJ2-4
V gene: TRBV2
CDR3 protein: ASLGESNIQY

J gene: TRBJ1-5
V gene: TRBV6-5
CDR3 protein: ASSSGAGVQPQH

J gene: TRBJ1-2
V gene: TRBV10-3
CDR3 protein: AISESKLTNYGYT

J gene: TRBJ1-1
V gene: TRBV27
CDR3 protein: ASSTRTGGTEAF

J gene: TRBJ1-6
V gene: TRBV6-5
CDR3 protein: ASSYGTGENSPLH

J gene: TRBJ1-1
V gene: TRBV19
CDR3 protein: ASSQGGEAF

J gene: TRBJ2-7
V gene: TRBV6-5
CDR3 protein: ASRYEGTGNYEQY

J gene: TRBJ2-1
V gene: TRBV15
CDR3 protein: ATSRRAEQF

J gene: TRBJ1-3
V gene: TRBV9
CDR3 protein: ASSPATQPFGNTIY

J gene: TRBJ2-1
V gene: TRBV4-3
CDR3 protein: ASSQDTQGYEQF

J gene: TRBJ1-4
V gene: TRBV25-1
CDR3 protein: ASSELGVEKLF

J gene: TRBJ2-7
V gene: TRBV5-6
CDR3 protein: ASSFWGAPSYEQY

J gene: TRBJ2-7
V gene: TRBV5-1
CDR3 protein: ASSLDFSYEQY

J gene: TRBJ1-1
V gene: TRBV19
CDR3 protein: ASGYRGTEAF

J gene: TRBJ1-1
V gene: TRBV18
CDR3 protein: ASSHHPGDTEAF

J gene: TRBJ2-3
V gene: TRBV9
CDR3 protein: ASSEGGSWVTDTQY